This T cell receptor (beta chain) was identified during a study of blood T cell repertoires in COVID-19. There are 19 residues in the CDR3. Germline-derived CDR1 and CDR2 are LGHNT and FRNRAP. Losses at the gene ends were 2 bases for V and 7 bases for J; bases not matched to a gene: 12. In the original processing: Cell counts per sample came from amplifying reference gene primers. Libraries were prepared by immunoSEQ multiplex PCR; TCRdb keeps only in-frame clonotypes and omits some of them. Clone size and the V and J calls come from that table; the DNA yielded D and trimming. The data show some 290,000 clones, around 89% seen once. It was during active infection that Seattle patients were enrolled and then longitudinally followed.

This receptor was identified in a woman in her forties with COVID-19, enrolled during active disease. The sequenced sample consisted of peripheral blood. The chain recombines TRBV12-5 with TRBJ2-1, with TRBD2 matching 15 bases. The CDR3 sequence: CASGLTRGLAGGRGNEQFF. Here the CDR3 DNA reads TGTGCTAGTGGTTTGACTCGGGGACTAGCGGGAGGACGCGGGAATGAGCAGTTCTTC.